A selection of T cell receptor beta chains follows, all from one sample in a study of blood T cells in healthy people across ages. TCRdb itself ran the 5' RACE reads through MiXCR, one entry per CDR3 protein. The sample lists 700,000 to 800,000 distinct CDR3 sequences; around 46% were seen once. The sequencing sample was made of blood. These TCRs come from a woman in her sixties in good health. Both conserved end residues are part of each CDR3. D genes are given only for firm matches. Rows may omit the clone size; those that give it use once, few, many or a size class.

v_call	j_call	clone_size	d_call	cdr3_aa	cdr3_nt
TRBV11-2	TRBJ2-5	NA	NA	CASSTSGGSRHNEQYF	TGTGCCAGCAGCACCTCTGGGGGTTCGAGGCACAATGAGCAGTACTTC
TRBV12-3/TRBV12-4	TRBJ2-3	NA	TRBD2	CASRLPSGRALTDTQYF	TGTGCCAGCAGGCTCCCTAGCGGGAGGGCCTTAACAGATACGCAGTATTTT
TRBV7-2	TRBJ2-5	NA	NA	CASSRGPSETQYF	TGTGCCAGCAGCCGCGGCCCGTCAGAGACCCAGTACTTC
TRBV20-1	TRBJ2-7	NA	NA	CSARTENSYEQYF	TGCAGTGCTAGGACAGAAAACTCCTACGAGCAGTACTTC
TRBV20-1	TRBJ2-7	NA	TRBD2	CGAKGLAGTYEQYF	TGCGGTGCGAAGGGACTAGCGGGAACCTACGAGCAGTACTTC
TRBV13	TRBJ2-7	NA	TRBD1	CASRSTTGTGTNEQYF	TGTGCCAGCAGGAGTACTACCGGGACAGGGACCAATGAGCAGTACTTC
TRBV29-1	TRBJ2-7	NA	NA	CSVFDHHRSYEQYF	TGCAGCGTTTTCGACCACCACCGCTCCTACGAGCAGTACTTC
TRBV14	TRBJ1-6	many	TRBD1	CASSQTTGGRGPLHF	TGTGCCAGCAGCCAAACTACAGGGGGTCGAGGACCCCTCCACTTT
TRBV6-2/TRBV6-3	TRBJ2-2	NA	NA	CASSLQGGHGELFF	TGTGCCAGCAGTTTACAGGGTGGGCACGGGGAGCTGTTTTTT
TRBV11-2	TRBJ2-1	NA	TRBD2	CASSSNPGGTYNEQFF	TGTGCCAGCAGCTCTAATCCGGGAGGGACCTACAATGAGCAGTTCTTC